This TCR beta chain stems from a study of cytomegalovirus exposure and HLA in healthy donors. Study-level information: The 500 to 750 first-cohort repertoires and the 95 to 150 validation repertoires shared the same platform, a later analysis reported.

About this clone itself: The antigen is undetermined.

Germline lookup yields CDR1 SGHRS and CDR2 YFSETQ. Germline trimming cut 4 bases from V and 7 bases from J; bases unmatched to any gene: 2. The CDR3 has 13 amino acids. Study observations and caveats: Subsequent analysis of the 120 or so validation repertoires found a tendency for first-cohort TCR clusters to co-occur. Cytomegalovirus association was listed for 150 to 200 TCR beta chains.

Generated by immunoSEQ multiplex PCR, the TCRdb table keeps only in-frame clones and is missing some. The sample records some 100,000 clones, 88% being singletons. The receptor's source is a woman aged 18-35 years in good health and CMV-seronegative. Sequencing input: PBMCs. V is TRBV5-1 and J is TRBJ2-1, with 10 nucleotides matching TRBD1. CDR3 sequence: CASSPGQGNEQFF. For the CDR3, the DNA is TGCGCCAGCAGCCCGGGACAGGGGAATGAGCAGTTCTTC.